Listed here are 22 T cell receptor beta chains from one sample, sequenced in a study of T-cell memory formation after mild COVID-19. TCRdb re-analysed the 5' RACE reads in MiXCR, keeping a single row per CDR3 protein. The sample has approximately 490,000 distinct CDR3 sequences, roughly 22% seen once. The material sequenced was PBMCs or a T cell subset sorted from them (not recorded which). The receptor source for this set is an adult woman who had mild COVID-19 (a few samples of this study predate the infection). Cell type and time point are not known.

V gene TRBV24-1 combines with J gene TRBJ1-1; 7 positions match TRBD1. There are 15 residues in the CDR3. With 6 bases clipped from V and 4 bases from J, the junction kept 10 bases outside the gene matches. Germline V lookup: CDR1 KGHDR, CDR2 SFDVKD. CDR3 coding DNA: TGTGCCACCAGTAGAGGGGGCGCGGGAAGCACTGAAGCTTTCTTT. Protein: CATSRGGAGSTEAFF.

This clonotype has more than one count but fewer than ten. V usage is TRBV9 and J usage is TRBJ2-3; tentatively, D is TRBD1 or TRBD2 (5 bases each). Germline values: CDR1 SGDLS, CDR2 YYNGEE. CDR3 size: 14 residues. V gave up 1 base and J gave up 6 bases, with 12 bases separating them. The CDR3 spells CASSVWDGSDTQYF. The CDR3 DNA reads TGTGCCAGCAGCGTATGGGACGGCTCGGATACGCAGTATTTT.

V usage is TRBV4-1 and J usage is TRBJ1-1, with D unclear. Per the germline V gene, CDR1 is MGHRA and CDR2 is YSYEKL. V was shortened by 1 base and J by 0 bases, with 6 bases between the two germline ends. CDR3 length: 14 amino acids. The CDR3 reads CASSQVQMNTEAFF. CDR3 nucleotides: TGCGCCAGCAGCCAAGTTCAAATGAACACTGAAGCTTTCTTT.

This clonotype occurred a few times. The rearrangement uses TRBV7-2 and TRBJ2-1; 11 nucleotides match TRBD2. The length of the CDR3 is 15 residues. V was clipped by 5 bases and J by 5 bases; unmatched bases: 5. Looked up from germline, CDR1 is SGHTA and CDR2 is FQGNSA. CDR3 sequence: CASSRGLAENNEQFF. CDR3 nucleotides: TGTGCCAGCAGCCGGGGACTAGCGGAGAACAATGAGCAGTTCTTC.

V usage is TRBV19 and J usage is TRBJ2-2, with D perhaps TRBD1 or TRBD2 (6 bases each). CDR1 and CDR2 (germline): LNHDA, SQIVND (reference sequence). V lost 5 bases to trimming and J lost 7 bases, with 14 bases between them. The length of the CDR3 is 14 residues. CDR3 nucleotide sequence: TGTGCCAGTAGTCTTCACAGGGAGGTCGGGGAGCTGTTTTTT. It translates to CASSLHREVGELFF.

This clonotype showed up many times. The chain recombines TRBV5-1 with TRBJ2-3; D is ambiguous. The CDR3 consists of 13 residues. The germline CDR1 and CDR2 sequences are SGHRS and YFSETQ. V lost 3 bases and J 5 bases, leaving 10 bases between the germline ends. The CDR3, as DNA: TGCGCCAGCAGCTCCTTCGGGCTAGATACGCAGTATTTT. Amino acids: CASSSFGLDTQYF.

This clonotype was seen a handful of times. At one of its ends the junction is not consistent with the germline gene, which may arise from a read error. The V call is TRBV10-3, the J call TRBJ1-1, with unresolved D. The CDR3 runs to 12 residues. Germline V gene sequence: CDR1 ENHRY, CDR2 SYGVKD. The CDR3 is CAIGRVKTEAFF. The DNA for the CDR3 is TGTGCCATCGGTAGGGTGAAGACTGAAGCTTTCTTT.

The chain links TRBV5-1 to TRBJ2-2; D call uncertain. Trimming pared 5 bases from V and 1 base from J, leaving 6 bases between. The length of the CDR3 is 13 residues. Germline CDR1 and CDR2: SGHRS and YFSETQ. The CDR3 sequence: CASRPENTGELFF. CDR3 bases: TGCGCCAGCAGACCTGAGAACACCGGGGAGCTGTTTTTT. The variable domain in full, completed from reference TRBV5-1 and TRBJ2-2, reads KAGVTQTPRYLIKTRGQQVTLSCSPISGHRSVSWYQQTPGQGLQFLFEYFSETQRNKGNFPGRFSGRQFSNSRSEMNVSTLELGDSALYLCASRPENTGELFFGEGSRLTVL.

This sequence joins TRBV27 and TRBJ2-2; tentative D call: TRBD1 (6 bases). The CDR3 totals 12 residues. Between the trimmed V and J ends, which lost 7 bases and 7 bases, there was a span of 10 bases. In germline, CDR1 is MNHEY, CDR2 SMNVEV (reference sequence). The CDR3 region is CASNRVGGELFF. In DNA form, the CDR3 reads TGTGCCAGCAACAGGGTGGGCGGGGAGCTGTTTTTT.

The rearrangement uses TRBV4-1 and TRBJ1-4; the D is unclear. Germline CDR1 and CDR2: MGHRA and YSYEKL. The CDR3 is 15 residues long. Trimming shortened V by 0 bases and J by 7 bases, and 12 bases separated the two germline ends. For the CDR3, the DNA is TGCGCCAGCAGCCAAGAATCCGGGAGGGTTGAAAAACTGTTTTTT. Its protein is CASSQESGRVEKLFF.

This chain uses TRBV7-9 with TRBJ1-1; no reliable D call. The CDR3 loop spans 14 amino acids. The germline V and J ends were trimmed by 5 bases and 4 bases, with 14 bases remaining between them. Germline-derived CDR1 and CDR2 are SEHNR and FQNEAQ (reference sequence). The CDR3 DNA sequence: TGTGCCAGCAGCCCAAACTCCTTGGGCACTGAAGCTTTCTTT. It yields the protein CASSPNSLGTEAFF.

The chain has TRBV30 and TRBJ2-1; 8 bases are shared with TRBD2. V gave up 0 bases and J gave up 9 bases; unmatched junction bases: 7. Germline V gives CDR1 GTSNPN, CDR2 SVGIG (reference sequence). The CDR3 runs 14 residues. The CDR3 region is CAWSVPGLALEQFF. CDR3 DNA sequence: TGTGCCTGGAGTGTACCAGGACTAGCCCTTGAGCAGTTCTTC.

The V and J genes are TRBV20-1 and TRBJ1-1; D unresolved. With 5 bases removed from V and 3 bases from J, the gap between germline ends came to 10 bases. The CDR3 is made up of 12 amino acids. CDR1 is DFQATT, CDR2 SNEGSKA, per germline (reference sequence). The CDR3 DNA reads as TGCAGTGCTTACAGCCAGCACACTGAAGCTTTCTTT. This sequence encodes CSAYSQHTEAFF.

The CDR3 loop is CSAPDRVMNYGYTF. The CDR3, as DNA: TGCAGTGCTCCTGACAGGGTGATGAACTATGGCTACACCTTC. The rearrangement uses TRBV20-1 and TRBJ1-2, with 7 bases fitting TRBD1. CDR1 DFQATT and CDR2 SNEGSKA come from the germline V gene (reference sequence). Trimming took 5 bases from V and 2 from J; bases not matched to a gene: 8. The CDR3 covers 14 residues.

This clonotype was seen a few times. The V call is TRBV29-1, the J call TRBJ2-7; 10 nucleotides line up with TRBD1. Germline assignment: CDR1 SQVTM and CDR2 ANQGSEA. The CDR3 totals 13 residues. J gave up 3 bases and V 5 bases, and 4 bases lay outside the gene matches. The CDR3, as DNA: TGCAGCGTTAGCCGGGACAGGGGCTACGAGCAGTACTTC. Translation: CSVSRDRGYEQYF.

This clonotype appeared a few times. The chain recombines TRBV6-5 with TRBJ2-1; 8 bases are a match to TRBD2. J gave up 4 bases and V 4 bases, and 6 bases lay outside the gene matches. The CDR3 consists of 15 residues. The germline gives CDR1 MNHEY, CDR2 SVGAGI. CDR3 in amino acids: CASSSTSAQYNEQFF. The CDR3 DNA reads TGTGCCAGCAGTTCGACTAGCGCTCAGTACAATGAGCAGTTCTTC.

This sequence joins TRBV9 and TRBJ2-7; 7 nucleotides match TRBD2. Germline CDR1 reads SGDLS; CDR2 reads YYNGEE. This CDR3 contains 15 residues. V was clipped by 4 bases and J by 6 bases; unmatched bases: 13. DNA for the CDR3: TGTGCCAGCAGCCTGAGCTGGGGGGGAGGCGTCGAGCAGTACTTC. It encodes CASSLSWGGGVEQYF.

The chain links TRBV19 to TRBJ2-7, with D perhaps matching TRBD1 (6 bases). The germline gives CDR1 LNHDA, CDR2 SQIVND (reference sequence). This CDR3 region has 16 residues. Trimming took off 4 bases at V and 4 bases at J, with 20 bases between the two ends. The CDR3 reads CASSTPATGEGYEQYF. In nucleotides, the CDR3 is TGTGCCAGTAGTACCCCCGCGACAGGCGAGGGTTACGAGCAGTACTTC. Full variable domain (outside the CDR3, taken from reference TRBV19 and TRBJ2-7): DGGITQSPKYLFRKEGQNVTLSCEQNLNHDAMYWYRQDPGQGLRLIYYSQIVNDFQKGDIAEGYSVSREKKESFPLTVTSAQKNPTAFYLCASSTPATGEGYEQYFGPGTRLTVT.

The rearrangement links TRBV20-1 to TRBJ2-3; 13 bases fit TRBD2. The CDR3 consists of 15 residues. Trimming took 3 bases from V and 3 from J; bases not matched to a gene: 3. The germline CDR1 and CDR2 sequences are DFQATT and SNEGSKA (reference sequence). The CDR3 loop is CSASGTSGITDTQYF. CDR3 DNA: TGCAGTGCTAGTGGGACTAGCGGGATTACAGATACGCAGTATTTT.

The V gene is TRBV6-2 or TRBV6-3, the J gene TRBJ2-2; D may be TRBD2 (5 bases). The V gene's germline CDR1 is MNHEY and CDR2 SVGEGT. V was trimmed by 5 bases and J by 3 bases, leaving 28 bases between them. The CDR3 length is 20 residues. CDR3 sequence (DNA): TGTGCCAGCAGTATTGCCCTCAAGCGGATCGCCCGGAGCGACACCGGGGAGCTGTTTTTT. Residues: CASSIALKRIARSDTGELFF.

V gene TRBV7-9 combines with J gene TRBJ2-7, with D perhaps matching TRBD1 or TRBD2 (6 bases each). CDR3 length: 18 residues. CDR1 and CDR2 (germline): SEHNR, FQNEAQ (reference sequence). Trimming removed 5 bases from V and 1 base from J, with 24 bases in between. The CDR3 DNA sequence: TGTGCCAGCAGCCCGGGGGCCAGGGAGATTCAAACTTCCTACGAGCAGTACTTC. It encodes CASSPGAREIQTSYEQYF.

The chain joins TRBV6-2 or TRBV6-3 to TRBJ1-1; D gene ambiguous. CDR1 MNHEY and CDR2 SVGEGT come from the germline V gene. Trimming took 2 bases from V and 4 from J, leaving 8 bases between them. The CDR3 runs 13 residues. As DNA, the CDR3 is TGTGCCAGCAGTTACGCTTGGACCACTGAAGCTTTCTTT. It encodes CASSYAWTTEAFF.